One sample yielded the 3 T cell receptor beta chains listed below, sequenced in a study of identical twins. TCRdb redid the calling of the 5' RACE reads with MiXCR, one entry per CDR3 protein. Seen here are about 470,000 distinct CDR3 sequences, approximately 24% observed once, and the top ten hold around 3%. These data were likewise used in another study, on T cells expressing NK-cell markers.

Sequencing used CD4+ T cells sorted from blood. The receptors stem from a woman aged 18-30 years in good health.

This clonotype was counted ten times or more. V usage is TRBV12-3 or TRBV12-4 and J usage is TRBJ2-3, with 9 bases lining up with TRBD1. Unmatched junction bases numbered 6, after V lost 7 bases and J lost 4 bases. The CDR3 loop spans 14 amino acids. The CDR3 loop reads CASIPGQGADTQYF. CDR3 nucleotide sequence: TGTGCCAGCATACCGGGACAGGGAGCAGATACGCAGTATTTT.

This clonotype turned up a few times. This chain uses TRBV12-5 with TRBJ2-3; 10 positions agree with TRBD1. J lost 0 bases, V lost 6 bases, and 3 bases had no gene match. CDR1 LGHNT and CDR2 FRNRAP come from the germline V gene. The length of the CDR3 is 15 residues. CDR3 nucleotides: TGTGCTAGTGGGCCGGGACAGGGGAGCACAGATACGCAGTATTTT. Its protein is CASGPGQGSTDTQYF.

The chain joins TRBV12-3 or TRBV12-4 to TRBJ1-6; D unclear. The CDR3 totals 12 residues. The V and J ends lost 6 bases and 7 bases respectively, with 7 bases between them. The CDR3 coding sequence is TGTGCCAGCAGGGGCCAGAATTCACCCCTCCACTTT. Protein product: CASRGQNSPLHF.